This is a list of T cell receptor beta chains from one sample in a study of radiotherapy plus CTLA-4 blockade in lung cancer. Here immunoSEQ multiplex PCR was the method, and the copy in TCRdb shows in-frame clones only, minus some. The repertoire consists of about 97,000 clones, with approximately 72% occurring once and the leading ten covering roughly 2.8%. The sample here was peripheral blood, taken from a patient treated with radiotherapy plus ipilimumab. Every receptor here comes from a human donor with non-small cell lung cancer who had a partial response to radiotherapy plus ipilimumab. Some clones in this sample may be carry-over from other donors' samples. Each CDR3 is given with its conserved first and last residue. The D gene is left open where the match is weak. Rows may omit the clone size; those that give it use once, few, many or a size class.

J | V | D | size | DNA | CDR3
TRBJ1-3 | TRBV19 | . | . | TGTGCCAGTAGTAGGGCGTCAGCAGAAGACACCATATATTTT | CASSRASAEDTIYF
TRBJ2-1 | TRBV28 | . | . | TGTGCCAGCAGTTTGAAACGGGGCTCCTACAATGAGCAGTTCTTC | CASSLKRGSYNEQFF
TRBJ2-2 | TRBV7-2 | . | once | TGTGCCAGCAGCCGGTTTACCACCGGGGAGCTGTTTTTT | CASSRFTTGELFF
TRBJ2-7 | TRBV5-4 | TRBD1 | few | TGTGCCAGCAGTTGGGACAGGGGAGTAGGCGAGCAGTACTTC | CASSWDRGVGEQYF
TRBJ2-3 | TRBV4-2 | TRBD2 | once | TGTGCCAGCAGCCAAGGATCTAGCGGGAGCACAGATACGCAGTATTTT | CASSQGSSGSTDTQYF
TRBJ2-7 | TRBV6-1 | TRBD2 | . | TGTGCCAGCAGTGAGACTAGCGGGGCTCCCTACGAGCAGTACTTC | CASSETSGAPYEQYF
TRBJ1-2 | TRBV4-2 | TRBD1 | . | TGTGCCAGCAGCCTACAGGGACAGGTGATTCAAGGCTACACCTTC | CASSLQGQVIQGYTF
TRBJ1-5 | TRBV4-3 | . | . | TGCGCCAGCAGCCAGGCCCACAGGAATCAGCCCCAGCATTTT | CASSQAHRNQPQHF
TRBJ2-3 | TRBV6-1 | . | . | TGTGCCAGCTTGAGGGGAGGAGATACGCAGTATTTT | CASLRGGDTQYF
TRBJ1-1 | TRBV7-9 | . | . | TGTGCCAGCAGCCTCCGGGGGGGCGAAGCTTTCTTT | CASSLRGGEAFF
TRBJ1-1 | TRBV5-1 | . | . | TGCGCCAGCAGCTTGGCCCCAGGATCGACTGAAGCTTTCTTT | CASSLAPGSTEAFF
TRBJ1-2 | TRBV28 | . | . | TGTGCCAGCAGTCAGGGCCCTGACTATGGCTACACCTTC | CASSQGPDYGYTF
TRBJ1-2 | TRBV28 | . | . | TGTGCCAGCAGAACCACAGGGTATGGCTACACCTTC | CASRTTGYGYTF
TRBJ1-5 | TRBV7-2 | . | . | TGTGCCAGCAGTCCCGACGGACAGCAGAATCAGCCCCAGCATTTT | CASSPDGQQNQPQHF
TRBJ1-2 | TRBV29-1 | . | few | TGCAGCGTTGGTGCGGGTCTAGACTATGGCTACACCTTC | CSVGAGLDYGYTF
TRBJ2-3 | TRBV9 | TRBD2 | . | TGTGCCAGCAGCGCAGCTAGCGGGATGGCGTCAGGTACGCAGTATTTT | CASSAASGMASGTQYF
TRBJ2-7 | TRBV5-1 | . | . | TGCGCCAGCAGCTTGACAGGTATAATCGGCGAGCAGTACTTC | CASSLTGIIGEQYF
TRBJ2-5 | TRBV5-4 | TRBD2 | . | TGTGCCAGCAGCGGAGGACCCGGGACTAGGCAAGAGACCCAGTACTTC | CASSGGPGTRQETQYF
TRBJ2-7 | TRBV4-2 | TRBD2 | . | TGTGCCAGCAGCCATACAACTAGCGGGAGATTGACCCACGAGCAGTACTTC | CASSHTTSGRLTHEQYF
TRBJ2-4 | TRBV28 | TRBD1 | . | TGTGCCAGCAGTACCCGGACAGGGGCGGACATTCAGTACTTC | CASSTRTGADIQYF
TRBJ2-7 | TRBV19 | TRBD1 | . | TGTGCCAGTAGTTCTCCAGGGGACAGGCCCTACGAGCAGTACTTC | CASSSPGDRPYEQYF
TRBJ1-2 | TRBV4-3 | . | . | TGCGCCAGCAGCCAAGGGTTGATCAGGCGAGAGCACTATGGCTACACCTTC | CASSQGLIRREHYGYTF